This T cell receptor beta chain originates from a study of regulatory T cells in long-lasting Graves disease. Notes on the study in general: Patients whose Graves' disease persisted exhibited lower TCR diversity than those newly diagnosed.

Germline V CDR1 and CDR2: MDHEN, SYDVKM. The CDR3 covers 15 residues. J was trimmed by 5 bases and V by 4 bases; bases with no gene match: 7. CDR3 regions were amplified by Arm-PCR using iRepertoire HTBI primers to build TCR beta libraries. One entry per CDR3 protein, called by TCRdb with MiXCR from the multiplex PCR reads. Counted here are 360,000 or so distinct CDR3 sequences, more than 20% occurring once; the ten biggest clones make up around 30%. This clonotype was counted many times. What it recognizes is unknown. Time point noted: persistent/refractory GD, antithyroid drugs over 5 years with positive TRAb. The TCR library was made from RNA that had been extracted from PBMCs in TRIzol.

This receptor was taken from a woman aged 40-49 years with Graves disease. Source: peripheral blood mononuclear cells (PBMCs), taken when the disease was refractory, from a patient treated with antithyroid drugs. The chain employs TRBV28 and TRBJ1-5, with 8 bases matching TRBD1. The CDR3 sequence: CASSSGQGGYQPQHF. The CDR3 nucleotides read TGTGCCAGCAGTTCCGGACAGGGAGGATATCAGCCCCAGCATTTT.